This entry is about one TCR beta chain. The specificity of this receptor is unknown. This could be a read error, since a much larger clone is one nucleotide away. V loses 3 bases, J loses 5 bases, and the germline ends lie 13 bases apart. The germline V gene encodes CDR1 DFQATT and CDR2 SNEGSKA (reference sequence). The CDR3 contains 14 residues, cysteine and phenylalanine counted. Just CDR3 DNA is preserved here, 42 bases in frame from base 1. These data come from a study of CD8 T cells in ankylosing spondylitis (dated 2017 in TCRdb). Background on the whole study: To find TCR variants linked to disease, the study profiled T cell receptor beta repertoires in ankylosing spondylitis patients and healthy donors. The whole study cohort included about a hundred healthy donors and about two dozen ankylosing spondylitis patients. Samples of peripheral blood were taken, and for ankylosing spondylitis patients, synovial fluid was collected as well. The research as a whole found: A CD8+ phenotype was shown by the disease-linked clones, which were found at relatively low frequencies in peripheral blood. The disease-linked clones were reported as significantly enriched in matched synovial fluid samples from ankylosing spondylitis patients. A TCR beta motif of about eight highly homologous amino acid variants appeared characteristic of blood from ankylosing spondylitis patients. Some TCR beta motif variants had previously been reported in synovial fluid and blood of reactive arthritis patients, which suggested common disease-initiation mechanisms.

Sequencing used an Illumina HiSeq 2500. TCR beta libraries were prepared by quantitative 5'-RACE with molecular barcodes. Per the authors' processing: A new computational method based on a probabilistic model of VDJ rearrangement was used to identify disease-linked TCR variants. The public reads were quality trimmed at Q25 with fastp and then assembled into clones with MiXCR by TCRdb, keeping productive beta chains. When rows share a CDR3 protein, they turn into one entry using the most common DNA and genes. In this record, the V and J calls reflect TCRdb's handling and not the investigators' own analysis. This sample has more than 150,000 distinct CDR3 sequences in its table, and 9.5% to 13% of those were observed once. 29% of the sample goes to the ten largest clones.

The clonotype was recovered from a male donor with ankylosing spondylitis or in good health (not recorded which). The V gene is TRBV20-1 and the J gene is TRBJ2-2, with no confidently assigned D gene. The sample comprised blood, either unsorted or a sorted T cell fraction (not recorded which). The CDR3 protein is CSASREFVTGELFF. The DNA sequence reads TGCAGTGCTAGTAGGGAATTTGTAACCGGGGAGCTGTTTTTT.